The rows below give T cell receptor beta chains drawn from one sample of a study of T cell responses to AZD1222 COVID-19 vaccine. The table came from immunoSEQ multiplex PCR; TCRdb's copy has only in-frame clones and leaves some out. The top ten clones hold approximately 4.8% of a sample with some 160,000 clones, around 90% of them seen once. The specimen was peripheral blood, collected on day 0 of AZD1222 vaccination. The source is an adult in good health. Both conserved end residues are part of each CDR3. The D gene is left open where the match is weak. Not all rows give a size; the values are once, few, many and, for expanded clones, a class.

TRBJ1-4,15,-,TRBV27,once,TGTGCCAGCAGTCTGTCGACAGTAACTAATGAAAAACTGTTTTTT,CASSLSTVTNEKLFF
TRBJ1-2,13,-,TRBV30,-,TGTGCCTGGACCCGGGACTGGACCTATGGCTACACCTTC,CAWTRDWTYGYTF
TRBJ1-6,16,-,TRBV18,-,TGTGCCAGCTCACCAATGACCAGCTCCTATAATTCACCCCTCCACTTT,CASSPMTSSYNSPLHF
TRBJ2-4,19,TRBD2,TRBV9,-,TGTGCCAGCAGCAGCGCTAGCGGGAGGGCCGAGGGGGGCAAAAACATTCAGTACTTC,CASSSASGRAEGGKNIQYF
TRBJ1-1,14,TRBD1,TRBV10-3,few,TGTGCCATCAAAGGACAGGGGGCTATCCCTGAAGCTTTCTTT,CAIKGQGAIPEAFF
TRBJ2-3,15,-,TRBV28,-,TGTGCCAGCAGTCTGGCCTCAGGAAGCCCAGATACGCAGTATTTT,CASSLASGSPDTQYF
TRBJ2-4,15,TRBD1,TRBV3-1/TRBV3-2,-,TGTGCCAGCAGCCAAGGACAGGGGGCTGAAAACATTCAGTACTTC,CASSQGQGAENIQYF
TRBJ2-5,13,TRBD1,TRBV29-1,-,TGCAGCGTTGAACAGGGGGTCCAAGAGACCCAGTACTTC,CSVEQGVQETQYF
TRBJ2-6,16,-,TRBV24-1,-,TGTGCCACCAGTGACCCGATTAGCTCTGGGGCCAACGTCCTGACTTTC,CATSDPISSGANVLTF
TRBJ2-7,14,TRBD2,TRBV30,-,TGTGCCTGGAAGCCCGGGACTAGGGTCTACGAGCAGTACTTC,CAWKPGTRVYEQYF
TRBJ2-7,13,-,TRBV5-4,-,TGTGCCAGCAGCTTGGCGGCACCCTACGAGCAGTACTTC,CASSLAAPYEQYF
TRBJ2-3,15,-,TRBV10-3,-,TGTGCCATCAGCCCACTAGCAAGTAAGGCAGATACGCAGTATTTT,CAISPLASKADTQYF
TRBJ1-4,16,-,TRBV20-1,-,TGCAGTGCTAGTCAGGGCGCGGGTGAGCGGAATGAAAAACTGTTTTTT,CSASQGAGERNEKLFF
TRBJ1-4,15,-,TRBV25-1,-,TGTGCCAGCAGTGACTCCCGGGGGGGCGACGAAAAACTGTTTTTT,CASSDSRGGDEKLFF
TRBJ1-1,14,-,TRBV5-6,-,TGTGCCAGCAGCTTGCGGGGGACCGTCACTGAAGCTTTCTTT,CASSLRGTVTEAFF
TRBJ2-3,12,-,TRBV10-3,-,TGTGCCATCAGGGGAAGCACAGATACGCAGTATTTT,CAIRGSTDTQYF
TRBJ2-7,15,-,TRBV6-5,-,TGTGCCAGCAGTCGGGCGCTAGCCCGGAGGCACGAGCAGTACTTC,CASSRALARRHEQYF
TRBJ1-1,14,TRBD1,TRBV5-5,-,TGTGCCAGCAGCTTAAGGGGGCTAGGAACTGAAGCTTTCTTT,CASSLRGLGTEAFF
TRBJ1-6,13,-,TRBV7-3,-,TGTGCCAGCAGCTCCCTGGGTAGTCCACCCCTCCACTTT,CASSSLGSPPLHF
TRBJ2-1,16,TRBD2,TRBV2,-,TGTGCCAGCAGGGCACTAGCGGGAGGGGAATACAATGAGCAGTTCTTC,CASRALAGGEYNEQFF
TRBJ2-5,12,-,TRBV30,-,TGTGCCTGGAGTGGTAGGGAAGAGACCCAGTACTTC,CAWSGREETQYF
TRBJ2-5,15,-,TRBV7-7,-,TGTGCTAGCAGCTTGTTACGGGGCAGTCTGGAGACCCAGTACTTC,CASSLLRGSLETQYF
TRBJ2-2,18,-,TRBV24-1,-,TGTGCCACCAGTGATTTACCAGGCCGTGGGTCGAACACCGGGGAGCTGTTTTTT,CATSDLPGRGSNTGELFF
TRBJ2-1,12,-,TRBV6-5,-,TGTGCCAGCAGTTACGAAGGGAATGAGCAGTTCTTC,CASSYEGNEQFF
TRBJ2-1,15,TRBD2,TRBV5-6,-,TGTGCCAGCAGCTTGGAGAGCGGGAGGGCCTCTGAGCAGTTCTTC,CASSLESGRASEQFF
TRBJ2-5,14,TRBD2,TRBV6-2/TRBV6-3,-,TGTGCCAGCAGTTTCGCGGGAGCTAGAGAGACCCAGTACTTC,CASSFAGARETQYF
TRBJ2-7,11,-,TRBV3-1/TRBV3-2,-,TGTGCCAGCAGCCGCCTGTCCGAGCAGTACTTC,CASSRLSEQYF
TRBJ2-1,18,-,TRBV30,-,TGTGCCTGGAGCAACCTTGGAGGGGGGAGGCACCTCTACAATGAGCAGTTCTTC,CAWSNLGGGRHLYNEQFF
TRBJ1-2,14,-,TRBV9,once,TGTGCCAGCAGCGTAGGGGCAACCAGCTATGGCTACACCTTC,CASSVGATSYGYTF
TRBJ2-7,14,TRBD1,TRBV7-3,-,TGTGCCAGCAGCTTATGGGGACAGGGATCCGAGCAGTACTTC,CASSLWGQGSEQYF
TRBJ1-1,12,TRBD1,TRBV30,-,TGTGCCTGGAGGACAGGGGTAACTGAAGCTTTCTTT,CAWRTGVTEAFF
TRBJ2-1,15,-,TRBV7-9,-,TGTGCCAGCAGCGACGCAGAAGTCATCCCCAATGAGCAGTTCTTC,CASSDAEVIPNEQFF
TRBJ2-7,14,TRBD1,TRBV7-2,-,TGTGCCAGCAGCTTAGGACAGGGCAAATACGAGCAGTACTTC,CASSLGQGKYEQYF
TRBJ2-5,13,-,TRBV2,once,TGTGCCAGCAGTGGACAGGTCCAAGAGACCCAGTACTTC,CASSGQVQETQYF
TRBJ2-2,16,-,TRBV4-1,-,TGCGCCAGCAGCCAAGGAGGGTTAGAGAACACCGGGGAGCTGTTTTTT,CASSQGGLENTGELFF
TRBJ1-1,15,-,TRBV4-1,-,TGCGCCAGCAGCCTCGCCTTTGTGGGGGCTACTGAAGCTTTCTTT,CASSLAFVGATEAFF
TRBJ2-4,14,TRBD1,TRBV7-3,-,TGTGCCAGCAGCCCAGGACAGGGGTGGGGCATTCAGTACTTC,CASSPGQGWGIQYF
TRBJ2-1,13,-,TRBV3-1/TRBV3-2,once,TGTGCCAGCAGCCAAGCCGTATACAATGAGCAGTTCTTC,CASSQAVYNEQFF
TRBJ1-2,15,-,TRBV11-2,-,TGTGCCAGCAGCAGTCACCGGGGGGGAGGCTATGGCTACACCTTC,CASSSHRGGGYGYTF
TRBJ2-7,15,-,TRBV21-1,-,TGTGCCAGCAGCCCAGGGGGGAGTCGGGGCTACGAGCAGTACTTC,CASSPGGSRGYEQYF
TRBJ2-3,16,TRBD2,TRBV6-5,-,TGTGCCAGCAGTTACTCGGCGGGAGGGTCGGCAGATACGCAGTATTTT,CASSYSAGGSADTQYF
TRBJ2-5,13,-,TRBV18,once,TGTGCCAGCTCAGCAGGGTACCAAGAGACCCAGTACTTC,CASSAGYQETQYF
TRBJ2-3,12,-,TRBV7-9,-,TGTGCCAGCAGCTCTGGCCCAGATACGCAGTATTTT,CASSSGPDTQYF
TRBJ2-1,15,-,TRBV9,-,TGTGCCAGCAGCCCCCCGGGGACGGATTACAATGAGCAGTTCTTC,CASSPPGTDYNEQFF
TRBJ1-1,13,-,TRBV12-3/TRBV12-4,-,TGTGCCAGCAGCAGAGACAGGAACACTGAAGCTTTCTTT,CASSRDRNTEAFF
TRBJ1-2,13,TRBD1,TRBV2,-,TGTGCCAGCAGCTACGACAGGGAAGGTGGCTACACCTTC,CASSYDREGGYTF
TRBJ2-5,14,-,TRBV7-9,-,TGTGCCAGCGGATTGACAGAAAAACAAGAGACCCAGTACTTC,CASGLTEKQETQYF
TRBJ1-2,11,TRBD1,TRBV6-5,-,TGTCTCACGCGGCAGGGGGTTGGCTACACCTTC,CLTRQGVGYTF
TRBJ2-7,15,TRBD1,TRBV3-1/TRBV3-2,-,TGTGCCAGCAGCCCCTGGACAGGGGGCTTCGGCGAGCAGTACTTC,CASSPWTGGFGEQYF
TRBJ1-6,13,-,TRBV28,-,TGTGCCAGCAGTACCCCGACAAGTTCACCCCTCCACTTT,CASSTPTSSPLHF